This TCR beta chain was identified in a study of CXCR3-negative and CXCR3-positive naive CD8 T cells. About the research overall: Summed over all libraries, TRB reads came to around 140 million, with about 1.5 +/- 0.3 million per library. Study observations and caveats: Surface CD5 was comparable between naive subsets; TCR strength was inferred from TRB CDR3 properties. TRB CDR3s were more hydrophobic in CXCR3-positive than in CXCR3-negative naive cells. Naive cells used TRBV-TRBJ genes in much the same way whether CXCR3-negative or CXCR3-positive; memory cells did not.

As regards this clonotype: Its antigen is still unknown.

Germline CDR1 and CDR2: SQVTM and ANQGSEA. The CDR3 has 13 amino acids. UMI-labeled TRB cDNA libraries were prepared by 5' RACE. TCRdb re-called the 5' RACE reads; every CDR3 protein appears as one record, without DNA. The clone table shows about 89,000 distinct CDR3 sequences, with the ten largest holding 0.53%. This clonotype was obtained from a human donor in good health. Some clones in this sample may be carry-over from other donors' samples. The chain is built from TRBV29-1 and TRBJ2-5. Sequences were obtained from naive CXCR3+ CD8+ T cells from blood. Subset reported: CD45RO-CCR7+CD27+CD95- naive CD8+ T cells expressing CXCR3 (TNR3+). The CDR3 here is CSGTTTLVETQYF.